This T cell receptor beta chain was sequenced during a study of cytomegalovirus exposure and HLA in healthy donors. Study-wide findings and caveats: Some TCR beta chains (about 170 of them) were listed as cytomegalovirus-associated. In vitro experiments confirmed that a few CMV-associated chains were specific for CMV antigens.

The donors were part of the roughly 130-subject validation cohort, which stood apart from the roughly 730-subject first cohort. Using immunoSEQ multiplex PCR, the repertoire was profiled, and TCRdb retains in-frame clones only, with some absent. The profile shows about 350,000 clones, roughly nine tenths of them singletons. In the case of this clone: Its target is unknown.

Trimming removed 6 bases from V and 6 bases from J, with 17 bases in between. CDR1 and CDR2 from the germline V gene are MNHEY and SMNVEV (reference sequence). The CDR3 is made up of 14 amino acids. The sequenced sample was PBMCs. V gene TRBV27 combines with J gene TRBJ1-1, with D unclear. The TCR originated in a woman between 25 and 40 years old in good health and CMV-seropositive. Here the CDR3 reads CASSGVSGNAEAFF. DNA of the CDR3: TGTGCCAGCAGCGGCGTGTCCGGAAATGCTGAAGCTTTCTTT.